This T cell receptor beta chain was captured in a study of T cells in Graves' hyperthyroidism and ophthalmopathy. This clonotype appeared many times. TCR beta CDR3 sequences were amplified from RNA transcripts. During a first-round RT-PCR of the TCR CDR3, the HTBI primer set was used. From the multiplex PCR reads, TCRdb called clonotypes with MiXCR, one entry per CDR3 protein. In the table there are a few hundred thousand distinct CDR3 sequences, approximately 15% of which are singletons. This CDR3 has 13 amino acids. Trimming took off 2 bases at V and 6 bases at J, with 11 bases between the two ends. In germline, CDR1 is LNHDA, CDR2 SQIVND (reference sequence). Patients were aged 18 to 65, had disease duration under 2 months, and had newly diagnosed hyperthyroidism. Any patient presenting with uncontrolled infection, other autoimmune disease, pregnancy or lactation was left out.

The chain combines TRBV19 with TRBJ2-7, with a tentative D call TRBD2 (6 bases). Sequenced: blood. This sequence was found in a woman aged 40 to 50 with Graves' hyperthyroidism that later progressed to Graves' ophthalmopathy. The CDR3 spells CASSIMRGSEQYF. The CDR3 DNA reads as TGTGCCAGTAGTATAATGCGGGGATCCGAGCAGTACTTC.